The clone carrying this T cell receptor beta chain was detected only a few times. Germline V gene data show CDR1 as SGHTA and CDR2 as FQGTGA. Deletions cut 2 bases from V and 1 base from J, with 5 bases between. CDR3 length: 13 residues. The sample originates from a study of blood T cell repertoires in COVID-19. Study summary: Collection of acute and convalescent COVID-19 samples took place in the United States, Italy and Spain. In each case, the material was cDNA or gDNA derived from T cells, B-cell-depleted T cells, or PBMCs.

The table came from immunoSEQ multiplex PCR; TCRdb's copy has only in-frame clones and leaves some out. There are approximately 260,000 clones in the sample; roughly 89% occur only once, and 2% to 2.5% lies in the top ten. The chain couples TRBV7-3 to TRBJ1-1; D gene uncertain. The sequencing input was peripheral blood. This TCR was sampled from a man aged 50 or older with acute or convalescent COVID-19. The CDR3 spells CASSLSGNTEAFF. CDR3 sequence (DNA): TGTGCCAGCAGCTTATCCGGGAACACTGAAGCTTTCTTT.